The 2 T cell receptor beta chains presented below share a single source sample, sequenced in a study of shared clonotypes between healthy human individuals. Here immunoSEQ multiplex PCR was the method, and the copy in TCRdb shows in-frame clones only, minus some. The sample yields about 1,900,000 clones, about 94% seen once. Naive CD8 cells were CD45RO-negative, positively selected for CCR7, excluding terminally differentiated effector memory CD45RA+ cells. Specimen: naive CD8+ T cells sorted from blood. The receptors derive from a man between 18 and 29 years old in good health.

This clone was observed once. The J gene is TRBJ1-5, the V gene TRBV28; D not certain. In germline, CDR1 is MDHEN, CDR2 SYDVKM. V was clipped by 5 bases and J by 0 bases, with 11 bases between them. The length of the CDR3 is 15 residues. The CDR3 DNA is TGTGCCAGCAGTGGGGAGGCTTATAGCAATCAGCCCCAGCATTTT. This sequence encodes CASSGEAYSNQPQHF.

CDR3 in amino acids: CASSGDGISNTGELFF. DNA for the CDR3: TGTGCCAGCAGCGGAGACGGAATCTCGAACACCGGGGAGCTGTTTTTT. The chain is built from TRBV7-9 and TRBJ2-2; D unresolved. The V end lost 5 bases, the J end lost 0 bases, and 13 bases lay between the germline ends. Germline values: CDR1 SEHNR, CDR2 FQNEAQ (reference sequence). This CDR3 has 16 amino acids.